This T cell receptor (beta chain) was identified during a study of blood T cells in healthy people across ages. Study in general: Template switching retrieved approximately one barcoded beta molecule for each two T cells.

A second PCR of 7 to 11 cycles used a sample-barcoded 5' primer and a J-beta primer mix. MiXCR was run by TCRdb on the 5' RACE reads, yielding one entry per CDR3 protein. The data show hundreds of thousands of distinct CDR3 sequences, 58% seen once. Donors gave roughly 10 milliliters of peripheral blood apiece. The table lists this clonotype with a count of one. What was sequenced was blood. The TCR was taken from a man in his sixties in good health.

The CDR3 protein is CASSLGRHRESSYEQYF. Written as DNA, the CDR3 is TGTGCCAGCAGCTTGGGTCGCCACAGGGAATCCTCCTACGAGCAGTACTTC. This rearrangement joins TRBV5-7 to TRBJ2-7; D is perhaps TRBD1 (6 bases). TRBV5-7 is placed among ORFs of uncertain function. The CDR3 is 17 residues long. The V and J ends lost 0 bases and 0 bases respectively, with 16 bases between them.